The 16 T cell receptor beta chains given below trace back to one sample, sequenced in a study of OX40 agonist ivuxolimab in advanced cancers. Receptors were amplified or captured by the immunoSEQ multiplex PCR assay. Imported from immuneACCESS, the table was reduced by TCRdb to in-frame sequences with V and J called. These copies leave out some clones; in studies compared against another copy, an unresolved V gene accounts for under half, and the cause of the remainder is not known. The sample contains tens of thousands of clones, around 80% of them found a single time. The top ten constitute 22% of the sample. Source: CD4+ or CD8+ T cells sorted from blood, taken in a trial of the OX40 agonist ivuxolimab. Receptors were obtained from an adult with an advanced solid tumor such as melanoma, head and neck, liver or kidney cancer.

The chain recombines TRBV28 with TRBJ2-5; 7 nucleotides align to TRBD1. Losses at the gene ends were 4 bases for V and 11 bases for J; bases not matched to a gene: 10. The CDR3 consists of 13 residues. CDR1 is MDHEN, CDR2 SYDVKM, per germline. The CDR3 DNA reads TGTGCCAGCAGTTCCCAGGGGGTTACGAGGCAGTACTTC. Translating it yields CASSSQGVTRQYF.

The J gene is TRBJ2-5, the V gene TRBV5-1, with D maybe TRBD1 (5 bases). This CDR3 is built from 13 residues. Trimming removed 4 bases from V and 4 bases from J, with 11 bases in between. Germline CDR1 SGHRS, CDR2 YFSETQ. The CDR3 is CASSPTQGETQYF. The DNA for the CDR3 is TGCGCCAGCAGCCCGACGCAGGGAGAGACCCAGTACTTC.

The chain couples TRBV9 to TRBJ2-1; possibly TRBD1 for D (6 bases). The germline CDR1 and CDR2 sequences are SGDLS and YYNGEE. Between the trimmed V and J ends, which lost 3 bases and 7 bases, there was a span of 17 bases. The CDR3 length is 15 residues. The CDR3 nucleotides are TGTGCCAGCAGCGCTCCGTCAGGGGTGGGTAATGAGCAGTTCTTC. Amino acids: CASSAPSGVGNEQFF.

The CDR3 loop is CASRGETYSNQPQHF. In DNA, the CDR3 is TGTGCCAGCAGAGGGGAGACTTATAGCAATCAGCCCCAGCATTTT. The J gene is TRBJ1-5, the V gene TRBV6-1, with D perhaps TRBD1 (5 bases). There are 15 residues in the CDR3. Trimming left V 6 bases short and J 0 bases short, with 12 bases between. From germline, CDR1 is MNHNS and CDR2 SASEGT.

The table lists this clone with a few counts. J is TRBJ2-1 and V is TRBV5-4; TRBD1 might be the D (5 bases). The CDR3 covers 15 residues. CDR1 and CDR2 from the germline V gene are SGHNT and YYREEE (reference sequence). V was clipped by 0 bases and J by 0 bases, with 7 bases between them. The CDR3 DNA sequence: TGTGCCAGCAGCTTGGATCAGGGCTCCTACAATGAGCAGTTCTTC. It encodes CASSLDQGSYNEQFF.

The V gene is TRBV9, the J gene TRBJ2-7; D perhaps matches TRBD1 (6 bases). V dropped 3 bases and J dropped 0 bases, with 13 bases sitting between them. CDR1 and CDR2 from the germline V gene are SGDLS and YYNGEE. This CDR3 region has 15 residues. DNA for the CDR3: TGTGCCAGCAGCGACGGAACAGGGAGCTCCTACGAGCAGTACTTC. The encoded protein is CASSDGTGSSYEQYF.

The CDR3 DNA follows: TGCAGCGTTGCTCCAGCCGGTGAAGCTTTCTTT. Translated: CSVAPAGEAFF. V and J are TRBV29-1 and TRBJ1-1; D is unclear. Trimming left V 4 bases short and J 7 bases short, with 10 bases between. Looked up from germline, CDR1 is SQVTM and CDR2 is ANQGSEA. This CDR3 contains 11 residues.

This clone was observed once. The J gene is TRBJ2-1, the V gene TRBV27; D not resolved. V was clipped by 4 bases and J by 6 bases, with 22 bases between them. The CDR3 loop spans 17 amino acids. The V gene's germline CDR1 is MNHEY and CDR2 SMNVEV (reference sequence). The CDR3 DNA sequence: TGTGCCAGCAGTTCCAACGGTATGTGGGGTTCGGCCAATGAGCAGTTCTTC. Protein product: CASSSNGMWGSANEQFF.

This chain links TRBV5-8 with TRBJ2-7; 12 positions agree with TRBD2. This CDR3 is 16 amino acids long. The germline V gene encodes CDR1 SGHTS and CDR2 YDEGEE. With 4 bases clipped from V and 0 bases from J, the junction kept 5 bases outside the gene matches. The CDR3 DNA sequence: TGTGCCAGCAGCCCAGGGACTAGCGGGTTCTCCTACGAGCAGTACTTC. It translates to CASSPGTSGFSYEQYF.

V usage is TRBV11-2 and J usage is TRBJ2-3; D uncertain. Trimming shortened V by 4 bases and J by 0 bases, and 17 bases separated the two germline ends. The CDR3 is made up of 17 amino acids. Germline assignment: CDR1 SGHAT and CDR2 FQNNGV. The CDR3 sequence is CASSSVPDGASTDTQYF. As DNA, the CDR3 is TGTGCCAGCAGCTCAGTACCCGACGGCGCTAGCACAGATACGCAGTATTTT. The whole variable domain, remainder taken from reference TRBV11-2 and TRBJ2-3, is EAGVAQSPRYKIIEKRQSVAFWCNPISGHATLYWYQQILGQGPKLLIQFQNNGVVDDSQLPKDRFSAERLKGVDSTLKIQPAKLEDSAVYLCASSSVPDGASTDTQYFGPGTRLTVL.

A note on this clone: One end of the junction is discordant with germline, which a read error may explain. The CDR3 DNA follows: TGTGCCAGCAGCTTCCTGGACAGGGCGCTAGAAGCCTTCTTT. Its translation: CASSFLDRALEAFF. The chain links TRBV7-8 to TRBJ1-1; TRBD1 matches 8 bases. Germline V gene lookup returns CDR1 SGHVS and CDR2 FQNEAQ. The CDR3 loop spans 14 amino acids.

The J gene is TRBJ2-6, the V gene TRBV5-4; D gene ambiguous. This CDR3 region has 15 residues. V lost 0 bases and J lost 0, with 4 bases in between. The germline gives CDR1 SGHNT, CDR2 YYREEE (reference sequence). In nucleotides, the CDR3 is TGTGCCAGCAGCTTGGCAGGCTCTGGGGCCAACGTCCTGACTTTC. Translated, it gives CASSLAGSGANVLTF. The full variable domain, completed using reference TRBV5-4 and TRBJ2-6, is ETGVTQSPTHLIKTRGQQVTLRCSSQSGHNTVSWYQQALGQGPQFIFQYYREEENGRGNFPPRFSGLQFPNYSSELNVNALELDDSALYLCASSLAGSGANVLTFGAGSRLTVL.

This rearrangement joins TRBV7-2 to TRBJ2-7; D uncertain. The V end lost 5 bases, the J end lost 0 bases, and 2 bases lay between the germline ends. Germline assignment: CDR1 SGHTA and CDR2 FQGNSA. The CDR3 has 11 residues. For the CDR3, the DNA is TGTGCCAGCAGCCCCTCCTACGAGCAGTACTTC. Translating it yields CASSPSYEQYF.

This sequence joins TRBV7-9 and TRBJ1-2; tentatively, D is TRBD1 (6 bases). Germline V gives CDR1 SEHNR, CDR2 FQNEAQ (reference sequence). The CDR3 is made up of 14 amino acids. Trimming shortened V by 2 bases and J by 7 bases, and 14 bases separated the two germline ends. CDR3 in amino acids: CASSLKTGSFGYTF. The CDR3 bases are TGTGCCAGCAGCTTAAAAACAGGGTCTTTTGGCTACACCTTC.

V is TRBV5-4 and J is TRBJ2-1; no firm D call. Germline-derived CDR1 and CDR2 are SGHNT and YYREEE (reference sequence). V lost 0 bases and J lost 6, with 13 bases in between. This CDR3 contains 15 residues. CDR3 protein: CASSLGGRKGNEQFF. CDR3 coding DNA: TGTGCCAGCAGCTTGGGTGGGCGGAAGGGCAATGAGCAGTTCTTC.

The chain has TRBV11-1 and TRBJ2-2; D possibly uses TRBD1 or TRBD2 (5 bases each). Germline CDR1 is SGHAT and CDR2 is FQDESV (reference sequence). The length of the CDR3 is 14 residues. Trimming shortened V by 3 bases and J by 6 bases, and 11 bases separated the two germline ends. CDR3 DNA sequence: TGTGCCAGCAGCTTTTTTCAGGGACCCGGGGAGCTGTTTTTT. Translation: CASSFFQGPGELFF.